This section outlines one T cell receptor beta chain sequence together with its context. This clone was picked up a small number of times. The target of this receptor is not known. Per-nucleotide qualities are absent, and no much larger clonotype sits a single base away. At the junction V is shortened by 9 bases and J by 4 bases; bases outside the gene matches: 10. From cysteine to phenylalanine, the CDR3 is 14 amino acids long. Only the CDR3 part of the read is kept: 42 bases, read in frame from the first base. Taken from the germline V gene (reference sequence), the CDR1 and CDR2 loops are LNHDA and SQIVND. This sample is drawn from a study of shared clonotypes between healthy human individuals (TCRdb year 2020). The study in broad terms: Two women and a few men aged 18 to 49 years were included in the cohort. Per donor, three plates each were used for CD4 naive and CD4 memory, two for CD8 naive, and one for CD8 memory. Per donor, leukapheresis produced somewhere between about 0.94 and 10 billion PBMCs. To estimate repertoire size and how much clonotypes are shared between individuals, the study performed deep sequencing of blood TCR repertoires from roughly five healthy adults. Different laboratories and diverse techniques were used to prepare libraries and sequence TCR repertoires, to increase sequencing depth and limit assay-specific biases. On the study overall, not on this receptor specifically: Pairwise subsampling led to the expectation that sequencing depth would affect the degree of clonotype sharing among donors. Naive subsets generally had larger estimated clonotype richness than memory subsets did. Sampling was limited to blood, and TCR repertoires in tissue likely differ from TCR repertoires in blood. Compared with non-shared clonotypes, the clonotypes found in all four sorted-subset donors had higher generation probabilities. Because the study included a small number of donors, the genetic and exposure-history diversity represented was limited. Sharing across four donors was observed for approximately 5% of naive CD4, about 3.2% of naive CD8, 2% to 2.5% of memory CD4, and 0.4% of memory CD8 clonotypes. Incomplete sequencing was indicated by rarefaction of sorted-subset datasets, despite the large sequencing depth.

Using the deep immunoSEQ assay, TCR CDR3 regions were amplified from genomic DNA by multiplex PCR. Extracted genomic DNA from each cell subset was distributed evenly across all wells of several immunoSEQ 96-well plates, and each plate was treated as a replicate. For sorted subsets, approximately 200 ng of genomic DNA, equivalent to around 29,000 T cell genomes, went into each replicate PCR. The purified libraries were quantified using a Qubit 3.0 fluorometer, sized with a Bioanalyzer 2100, and then quantified again using the KAPA Library Quantification kit. Every immunoSEQ 96-well plate was sequenced on a separate single-read 150-cycle Illumina NextSeq 550 flow cell. The authors' pipeline ran thus. Because only junctional sequences without quality scores were contained in the immunoSEQ output, filtering matching that applied to full-length reads could not be performed. To assign V/J genes and CDR3, sequences were annotated against IMGT germline references using PyIR, a Python wrapper for IgBLAST v1.9. Any read was removed if the V/J assignment was weak (E-value above 1e-6), the CDR3 was missing, or the read contained stop codons, out-of-frame junctions, or ambiguous translated residues. V3J clonotypes were defined as sequences sharing the same inferred V gene, J gene, and CDR3 amino acid sequence. The percentage overlap between two repertoires was calculated by dividing the number of shared unique clonotypes by the size of the smaller repertoire. Richness of each repertoire was evaluated using RTK rarefaction, the Chao1 estimator, and Recon v2.1 estimates of unobserved clonotypes. Generation probabilities for all TCRbeta clonotypes obtained by the gDNA method from a few donors were computed using OLGA. TCRdb mirrors the immuneACCESS table, restricted to in-frame sequences. Some clones are absent from its copies; in checked studies, under half trace to an unresolved V gene, and the reason for the others is unknown. V and J calls and clone size are those listed in that table; D and trimming were worked out from the DNA. In this sample the table shows hundreds of thousands of clones, around 73% of which occur a single time. Around 1.8% of the sample rests with the top ten.

The donors were healthy, HIV-negative adults with no recently reported acute infections or vaccinations. Only Caucasian adults living in Nashville, Tennessee, USA were represented among the donors. Magnetic negative selection was used to enrich CD4+ T cells, after which naive cells were positively selected on CD45RA and the negative fraction became the memory subset. Blood was obtained by leukapheresis, after which PBMCs were separated by Ficoll-Histopaque density gradient centrifugation and cryopreserved in liquid nitrogen vapor phase. Purity and quantity of every magnetically sorted T cell population were checked by analytical flow cytometry. Genomic DNA was isolated from each sorted fraction and quantified by UV absorbance on a Nanodrop 2000c.

In this chain, TRBV19 is recombined with TRBJ2-5; 8 junctional bases match TRBD2. Input material: memory CD4+ T cells sorted from blood. The cell subset or site tag for this specimen amounts to: CD45RA-negative fraction. The sequence was collected from a woman in her thirties in good health. The CDR3 reads CASALSGSRETQYF. The nucleotide sequence reads TGTGCCAGCGCCCTCAGCGGGAGTAGAGAGACCCAGTACTTC.